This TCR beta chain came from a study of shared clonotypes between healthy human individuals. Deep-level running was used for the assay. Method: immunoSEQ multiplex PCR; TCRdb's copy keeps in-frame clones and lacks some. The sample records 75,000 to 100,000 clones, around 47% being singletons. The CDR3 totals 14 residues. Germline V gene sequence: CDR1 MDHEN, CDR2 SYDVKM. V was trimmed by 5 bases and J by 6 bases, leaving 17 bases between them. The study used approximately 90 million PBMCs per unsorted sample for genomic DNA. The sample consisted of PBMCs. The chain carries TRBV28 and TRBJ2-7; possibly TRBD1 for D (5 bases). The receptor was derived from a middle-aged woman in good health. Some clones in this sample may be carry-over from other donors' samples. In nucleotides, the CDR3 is TGTGCCAGCAGTCTGGAGACAGAGGTCCCCGAGCAGTACTTC. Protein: CASSLETEVPEQYF.